The clone carrying this T cell receptor (beta chain) was picked up a small number of times. Germline CDR1 SGHRS, CDR2 YFSETQ. The CDR3 extends over 15 amino acids. Losses at the gene ends were 6 bases for V and 2 bases for J; bases not matched to a gene: 4. Specified time point: pre-sensitization, week 0. Treatment noted: therapeutic diphenylcyclopropenone sensitization with weekly scalp DPC. This entry belongs to a study of human T cells and chemical hapten exposure. MiXCR, run by TCRdb on the RACE reads, gives a single entry per CDR3 protein. The data show tens of thousands of distinct CDR3 sequences, 7.5% to 8% seen once.

This clonotype was obtained from a woman aged 45-60 years with alopecia areata. Some clones in this sample may be carry-over from other donors' samples. The chain has TRBV5-1 and TRBJ2-5; TRBD2 matches at 13 bases. The sample was whole blood, taken in connection with sensitization to the hapten diphenylcyclopropenone (DPC). CDR3 amino acids: CASKGLAGSQETQYF. In DNA, the CDR3 is TGCGCCAGCAAGGGACTAGCGGGATCGCAAGAGACCCAGTACTTC.